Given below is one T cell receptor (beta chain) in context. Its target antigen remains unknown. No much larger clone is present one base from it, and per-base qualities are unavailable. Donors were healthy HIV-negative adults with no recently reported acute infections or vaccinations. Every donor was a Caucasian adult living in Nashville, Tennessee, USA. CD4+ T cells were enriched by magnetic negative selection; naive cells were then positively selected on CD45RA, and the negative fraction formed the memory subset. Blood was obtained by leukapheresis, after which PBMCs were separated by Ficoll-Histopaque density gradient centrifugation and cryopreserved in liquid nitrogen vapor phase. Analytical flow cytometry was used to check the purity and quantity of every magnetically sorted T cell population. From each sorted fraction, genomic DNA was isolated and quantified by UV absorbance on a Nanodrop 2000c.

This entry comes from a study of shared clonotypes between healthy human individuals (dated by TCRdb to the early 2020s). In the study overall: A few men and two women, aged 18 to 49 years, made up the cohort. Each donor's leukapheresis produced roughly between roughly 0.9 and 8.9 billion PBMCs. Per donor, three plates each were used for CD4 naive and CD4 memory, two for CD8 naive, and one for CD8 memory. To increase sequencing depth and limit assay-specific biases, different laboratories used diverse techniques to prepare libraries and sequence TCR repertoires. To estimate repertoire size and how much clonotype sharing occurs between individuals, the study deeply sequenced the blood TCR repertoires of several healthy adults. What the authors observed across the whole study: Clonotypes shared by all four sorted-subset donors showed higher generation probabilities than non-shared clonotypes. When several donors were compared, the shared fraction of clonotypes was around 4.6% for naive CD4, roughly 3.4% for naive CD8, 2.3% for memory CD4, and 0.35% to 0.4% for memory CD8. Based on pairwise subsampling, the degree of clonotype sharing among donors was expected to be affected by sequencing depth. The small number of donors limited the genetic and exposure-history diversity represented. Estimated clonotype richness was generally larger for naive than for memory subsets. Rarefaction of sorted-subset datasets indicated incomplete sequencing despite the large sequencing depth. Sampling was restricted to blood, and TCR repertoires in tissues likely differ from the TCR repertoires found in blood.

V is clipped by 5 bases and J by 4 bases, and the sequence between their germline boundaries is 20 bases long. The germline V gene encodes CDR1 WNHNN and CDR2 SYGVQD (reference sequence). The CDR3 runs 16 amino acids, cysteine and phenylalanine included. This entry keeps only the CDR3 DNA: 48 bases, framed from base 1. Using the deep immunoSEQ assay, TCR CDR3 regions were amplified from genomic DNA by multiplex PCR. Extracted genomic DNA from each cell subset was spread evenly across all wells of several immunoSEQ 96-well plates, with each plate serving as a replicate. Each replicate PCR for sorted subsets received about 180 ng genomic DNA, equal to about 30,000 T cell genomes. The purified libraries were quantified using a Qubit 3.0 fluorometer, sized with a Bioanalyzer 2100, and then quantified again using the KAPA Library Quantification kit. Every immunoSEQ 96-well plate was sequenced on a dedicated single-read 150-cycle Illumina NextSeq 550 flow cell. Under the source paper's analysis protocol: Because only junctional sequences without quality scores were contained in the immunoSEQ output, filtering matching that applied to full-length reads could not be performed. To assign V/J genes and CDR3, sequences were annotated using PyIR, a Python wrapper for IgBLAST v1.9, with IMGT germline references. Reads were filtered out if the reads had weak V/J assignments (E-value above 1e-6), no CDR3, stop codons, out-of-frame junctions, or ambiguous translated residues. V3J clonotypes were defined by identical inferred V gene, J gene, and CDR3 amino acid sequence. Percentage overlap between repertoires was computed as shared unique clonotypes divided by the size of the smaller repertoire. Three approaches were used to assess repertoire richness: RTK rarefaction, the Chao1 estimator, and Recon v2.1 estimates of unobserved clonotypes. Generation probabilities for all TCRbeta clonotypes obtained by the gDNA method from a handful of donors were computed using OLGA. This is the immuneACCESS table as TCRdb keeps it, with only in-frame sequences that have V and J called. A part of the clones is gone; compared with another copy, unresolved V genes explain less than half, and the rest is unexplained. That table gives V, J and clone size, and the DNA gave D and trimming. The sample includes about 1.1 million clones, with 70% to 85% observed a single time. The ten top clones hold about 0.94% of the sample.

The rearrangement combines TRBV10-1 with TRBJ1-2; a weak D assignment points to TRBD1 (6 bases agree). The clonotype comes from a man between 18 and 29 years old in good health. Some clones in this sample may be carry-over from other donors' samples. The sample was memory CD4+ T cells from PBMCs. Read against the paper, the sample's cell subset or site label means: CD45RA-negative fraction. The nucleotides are TGCGCCAGCAGTCGTGGGACATCGCGAAAGACCTATGGCTACACCTTC. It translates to CASSRGTSRKTYGYTF.